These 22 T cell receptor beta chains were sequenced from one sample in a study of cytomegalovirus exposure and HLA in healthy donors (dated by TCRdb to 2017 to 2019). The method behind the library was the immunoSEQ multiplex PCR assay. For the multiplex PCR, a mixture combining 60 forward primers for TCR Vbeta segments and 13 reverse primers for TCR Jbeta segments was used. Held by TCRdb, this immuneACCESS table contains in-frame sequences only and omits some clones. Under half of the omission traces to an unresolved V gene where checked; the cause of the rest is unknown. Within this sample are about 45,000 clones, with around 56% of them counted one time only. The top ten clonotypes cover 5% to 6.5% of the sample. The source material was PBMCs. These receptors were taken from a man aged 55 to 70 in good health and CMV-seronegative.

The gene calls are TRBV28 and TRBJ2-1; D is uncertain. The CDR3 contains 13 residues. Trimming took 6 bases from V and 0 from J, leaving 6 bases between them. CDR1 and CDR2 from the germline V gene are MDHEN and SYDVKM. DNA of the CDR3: TGTGCCAGCAGCCTTAGCTCCTACAATGAGCAGTTCTTC. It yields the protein CASSLSSYNEQFF.

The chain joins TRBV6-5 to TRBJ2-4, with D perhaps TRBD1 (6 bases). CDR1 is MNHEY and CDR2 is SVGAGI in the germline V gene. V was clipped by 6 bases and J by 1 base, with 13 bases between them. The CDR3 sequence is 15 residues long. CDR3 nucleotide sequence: TGTGCCAGCAGGGCTCGGACAGTCGCCAAAAACATTCAGTACTTC. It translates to CASRARTVAKNIQYF.

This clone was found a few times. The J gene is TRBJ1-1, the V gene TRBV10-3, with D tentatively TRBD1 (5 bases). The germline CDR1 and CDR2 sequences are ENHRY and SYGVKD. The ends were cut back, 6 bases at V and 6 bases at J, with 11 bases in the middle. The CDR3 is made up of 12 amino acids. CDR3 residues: CAIRMTDSEAFF. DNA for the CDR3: TGTGCCATCAGAATGACAGACTCTGAAGCTTTCTTT.

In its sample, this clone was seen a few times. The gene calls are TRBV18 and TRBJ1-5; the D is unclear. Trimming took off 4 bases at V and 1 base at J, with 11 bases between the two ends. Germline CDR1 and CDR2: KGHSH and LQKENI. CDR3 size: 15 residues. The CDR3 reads CASSLTGKSNQPQHF. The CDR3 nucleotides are TGTGCCAGCTCACTCACGGGGAAGAGCAATCAGCCCCAGCATTTT.

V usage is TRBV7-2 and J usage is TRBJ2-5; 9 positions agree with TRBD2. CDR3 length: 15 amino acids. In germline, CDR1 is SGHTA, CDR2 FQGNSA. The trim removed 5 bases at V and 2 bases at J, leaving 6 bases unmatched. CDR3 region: CASSRGTSRQETQYF. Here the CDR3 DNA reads TGTGCCAGCAGCCGCGGGACTAGCAGACAAGAGACCCAGTACTTC. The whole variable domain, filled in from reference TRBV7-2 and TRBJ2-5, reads GAGVSQSPSNKVTEKGKDVELRCDPISGHTALYWYRQSLGQGLEFLIYFQGNSAPDKSGLPSDRFSAERTGGSVSTLTIQRTQQEDSAVYLCASSRGTSRQETQYFGPGTRLLVL.

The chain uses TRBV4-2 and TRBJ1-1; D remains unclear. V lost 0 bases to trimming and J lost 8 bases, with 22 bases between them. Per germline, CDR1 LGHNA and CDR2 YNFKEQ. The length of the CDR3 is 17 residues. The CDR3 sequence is CASSQESKTGPRVEAFF. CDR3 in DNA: TGTGCCAGCAGCCAAGAGTCAAAGACCGGACCGCGGGTGGAAGCTTTCTTT.

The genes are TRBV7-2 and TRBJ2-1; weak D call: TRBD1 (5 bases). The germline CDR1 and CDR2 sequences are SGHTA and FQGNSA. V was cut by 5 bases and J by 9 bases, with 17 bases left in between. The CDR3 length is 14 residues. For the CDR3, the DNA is TGTGCCAGCAGCCAAAATCAGGGTTTAGGTGAGCAGTTCTTC. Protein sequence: CASSQNQGLGEQFF.

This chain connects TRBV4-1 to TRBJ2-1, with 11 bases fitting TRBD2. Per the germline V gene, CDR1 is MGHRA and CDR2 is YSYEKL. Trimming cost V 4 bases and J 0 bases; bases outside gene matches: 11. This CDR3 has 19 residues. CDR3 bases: TGCGCCAGCAGCCCGACCCCCCCTAGCGGGAGGCTCTCCTACAATGAGCAGTTCTTC. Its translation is CASSPTPPSGRLSYNEQFF.

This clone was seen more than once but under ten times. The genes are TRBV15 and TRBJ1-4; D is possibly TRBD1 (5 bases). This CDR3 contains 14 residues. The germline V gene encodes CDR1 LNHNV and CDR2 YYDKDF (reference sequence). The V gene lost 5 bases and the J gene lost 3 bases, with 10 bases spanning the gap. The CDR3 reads CATSLGGANEKLFF. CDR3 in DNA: TGTGCCACCAGCCTCGGAGGGGCTAATGAAAAACTGTTTTTT.

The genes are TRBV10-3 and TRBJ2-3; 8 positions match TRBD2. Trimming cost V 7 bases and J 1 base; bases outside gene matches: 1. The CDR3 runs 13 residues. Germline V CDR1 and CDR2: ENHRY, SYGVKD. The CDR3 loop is CAITAGGTDTQYF. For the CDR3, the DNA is TGTGCCATCACAGCGGGAGGCACAGATACGCAGTATTTT.

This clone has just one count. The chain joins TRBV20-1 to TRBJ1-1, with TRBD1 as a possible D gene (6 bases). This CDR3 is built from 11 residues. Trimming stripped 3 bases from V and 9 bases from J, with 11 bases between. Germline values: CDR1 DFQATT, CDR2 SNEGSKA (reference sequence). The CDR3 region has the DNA TGCAGTGCTAGGACCGGGACAAAAGCTTTCTTT. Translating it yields CSARTGTKAFF.

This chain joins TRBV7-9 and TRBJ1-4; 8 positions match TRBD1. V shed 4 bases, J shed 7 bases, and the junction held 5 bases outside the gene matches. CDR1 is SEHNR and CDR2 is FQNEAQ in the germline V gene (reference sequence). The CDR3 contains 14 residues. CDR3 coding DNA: TGTGCCAGCAGCTATCGACAGGGGAGTGAAAAACTGTTTTTT. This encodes CASSYRQGSEKLFF.

CDR3 sequence (DNA): TGTGCCAGCAGTGGACAGGGAGACTATGGCTACACCTTC. Residues: CASSGQGDYGYTF. The chain combines TRBV6-1 with TRBJ1-2, with 7 nucleotides matching TRBD1. Per the germline V gene, CDR1 is MNHNS and CDR2 is SASEGT. The CDR3 totals 13 residues. The junction had 2 bases not matched to a gene; V was cut back by 4 bases and J by 3 bases.

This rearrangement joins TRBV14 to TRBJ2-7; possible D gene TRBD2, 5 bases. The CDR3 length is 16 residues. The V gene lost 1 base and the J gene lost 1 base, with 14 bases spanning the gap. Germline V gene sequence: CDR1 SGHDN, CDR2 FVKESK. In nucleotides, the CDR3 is TGTGCCAGCAGCCAAGTGGGGAGCGGCCAGTCCTACGAGCAGTACTTC. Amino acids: CASSQVGSGQSYEQYF. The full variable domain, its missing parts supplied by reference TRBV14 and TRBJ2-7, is EAGVTQFPSHSVIEKGQTVTLRCDPISGHDNLYWYRRVMGKEIKFLLHFVKESKQDESGMPNNRFLAERTGGTYSTLKVQPAELEDSGVYFCASSQVGSGQSYEQYFGPGTRLTVT.

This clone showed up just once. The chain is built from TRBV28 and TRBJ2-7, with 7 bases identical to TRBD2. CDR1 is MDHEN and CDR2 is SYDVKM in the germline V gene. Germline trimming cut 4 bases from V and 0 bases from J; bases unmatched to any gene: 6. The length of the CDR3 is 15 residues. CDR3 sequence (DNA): TGTGCCAGCAGTTCCCCGGGGGGAGGCTCCTACGAGCAGTACTTC. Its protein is CASSSPGGGSYEQYF. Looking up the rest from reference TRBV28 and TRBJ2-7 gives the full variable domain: DVKVTQSSRYLVKRTGEKVFLECVQDMDHENMFWYRQDPGLGLRLIYFSYDVKMKEKGDIPEGYSVSREKKERFSLILESASTNQTSMYLCASSSPGGGSYEQYFGPGTRLTVT.

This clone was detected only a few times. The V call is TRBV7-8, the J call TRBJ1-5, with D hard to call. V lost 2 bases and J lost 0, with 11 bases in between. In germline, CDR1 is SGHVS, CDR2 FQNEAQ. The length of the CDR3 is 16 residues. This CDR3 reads CASSLTRRNSNQPQHF. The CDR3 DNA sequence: TGTGCCAGCAGCTTAACTAGGAGAAATAGCAATCAGCCCCAGCATTTT. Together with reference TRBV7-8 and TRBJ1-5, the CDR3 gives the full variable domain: GAGVSQSPRYKVAKRGQDVALRCDPISGHVSLFWYQQALGQGPEFLTYFQNEAQLDKSGLPSDRFFAERPEGSVSTLKIQRTQQEDSAVYLCASSLTRRNSNQPQHFGDGTRLSIL.

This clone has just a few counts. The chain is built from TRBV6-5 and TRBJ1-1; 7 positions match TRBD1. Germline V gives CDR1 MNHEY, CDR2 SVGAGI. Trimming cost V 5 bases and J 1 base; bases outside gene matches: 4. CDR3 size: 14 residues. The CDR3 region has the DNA TGTGCCAGCAGTCGACAGGGTTCGAACACTGAAGCTTTCTTT. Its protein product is CASSRQGSNTEAFF.

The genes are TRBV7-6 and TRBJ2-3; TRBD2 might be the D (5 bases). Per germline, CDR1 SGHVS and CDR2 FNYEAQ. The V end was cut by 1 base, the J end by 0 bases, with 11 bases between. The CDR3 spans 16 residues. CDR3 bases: TGTGCCAGCAGCTTAGACAGCGGAACTAGCACAGATACGCAGTATTTT. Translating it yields CASSLDSGTSTDTQYF.

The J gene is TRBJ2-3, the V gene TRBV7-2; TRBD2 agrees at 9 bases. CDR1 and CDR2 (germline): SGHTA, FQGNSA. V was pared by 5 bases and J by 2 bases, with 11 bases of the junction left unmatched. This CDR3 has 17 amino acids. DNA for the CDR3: TGTGCCAGCAGCCCCGAGGGCGGGGGGGGAAACACAGATACGCAGTATTTT. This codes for CASSPEGGGGNTDTQYF.

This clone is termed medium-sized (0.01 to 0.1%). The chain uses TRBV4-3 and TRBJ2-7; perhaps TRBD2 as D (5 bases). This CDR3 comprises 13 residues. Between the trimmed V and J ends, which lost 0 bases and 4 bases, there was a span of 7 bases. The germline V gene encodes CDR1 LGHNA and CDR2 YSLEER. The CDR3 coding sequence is TGCGCCAGCAGCCAAGATTCGGGATACGAGCAGTACTTC. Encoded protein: CASSQDSGYEQYF.

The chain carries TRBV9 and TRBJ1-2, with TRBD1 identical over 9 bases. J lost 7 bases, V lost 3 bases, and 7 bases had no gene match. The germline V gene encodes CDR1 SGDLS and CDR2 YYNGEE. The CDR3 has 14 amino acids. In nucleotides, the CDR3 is TGTGCCAGCAGCGCCCCGACAGGGGGAGCTGGCTACACCTTC. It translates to CASSAPTGGAGYTF.

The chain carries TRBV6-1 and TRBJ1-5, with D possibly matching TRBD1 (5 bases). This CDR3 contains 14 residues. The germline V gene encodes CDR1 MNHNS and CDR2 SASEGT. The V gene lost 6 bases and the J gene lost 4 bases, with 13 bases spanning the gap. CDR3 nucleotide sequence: TGTGCCAGCAGAACAGGTGGAAGAAATCAGCCCCAGCATTTT. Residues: CASRTGGRNQPQHF.